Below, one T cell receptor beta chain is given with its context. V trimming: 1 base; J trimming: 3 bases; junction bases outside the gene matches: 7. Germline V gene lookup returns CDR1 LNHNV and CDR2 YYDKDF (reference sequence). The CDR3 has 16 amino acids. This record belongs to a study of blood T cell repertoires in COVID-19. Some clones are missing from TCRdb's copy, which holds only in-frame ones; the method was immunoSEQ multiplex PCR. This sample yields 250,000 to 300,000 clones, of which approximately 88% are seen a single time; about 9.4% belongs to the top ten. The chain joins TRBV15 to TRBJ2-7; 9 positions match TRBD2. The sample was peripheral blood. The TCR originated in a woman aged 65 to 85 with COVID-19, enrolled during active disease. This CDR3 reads CATSRARAGGIYEQYF. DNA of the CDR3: TGTGCCACCAGCAGAGCTCGGGCGGGAGGGATCTACGAGCAGTACTTC.